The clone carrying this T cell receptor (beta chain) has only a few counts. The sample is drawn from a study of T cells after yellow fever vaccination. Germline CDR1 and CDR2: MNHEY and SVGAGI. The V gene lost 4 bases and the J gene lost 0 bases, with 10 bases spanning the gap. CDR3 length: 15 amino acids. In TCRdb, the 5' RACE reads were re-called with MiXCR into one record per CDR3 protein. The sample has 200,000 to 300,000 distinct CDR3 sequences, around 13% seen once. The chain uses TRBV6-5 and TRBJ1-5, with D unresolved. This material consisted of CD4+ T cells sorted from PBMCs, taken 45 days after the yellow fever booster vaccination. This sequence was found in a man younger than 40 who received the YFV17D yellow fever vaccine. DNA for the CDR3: TGTGCCAGCAGTTGGACGGCTAATAGCAATCAGCCCCAGCATTTT. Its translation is CASSWTANSNQPQHF.